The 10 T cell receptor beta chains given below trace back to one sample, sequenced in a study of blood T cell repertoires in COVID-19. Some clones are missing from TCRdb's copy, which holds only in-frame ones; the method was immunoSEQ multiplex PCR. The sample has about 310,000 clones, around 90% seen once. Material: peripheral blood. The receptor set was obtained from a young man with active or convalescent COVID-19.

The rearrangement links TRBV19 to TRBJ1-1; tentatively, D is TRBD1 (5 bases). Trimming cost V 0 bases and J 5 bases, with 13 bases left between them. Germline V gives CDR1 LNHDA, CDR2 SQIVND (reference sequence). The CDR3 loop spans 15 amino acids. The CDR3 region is CASSIDGVGGTEAFF. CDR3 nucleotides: TGTGCCAGTAGTATAGATGGAGTGGGGGGGACTGAAGCTTTCTTT. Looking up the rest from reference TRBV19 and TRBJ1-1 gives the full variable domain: DGGITQSPKYLFRKEGQNVTLSCEQNLNHDAMYWYRQDPGQGLRLIYYSQIVNDFQKGDIAEGYSVSREKKESFPLTVTSAQKNPTAFYLCASSIDGVGGTEAFFGQGTRLTVV.

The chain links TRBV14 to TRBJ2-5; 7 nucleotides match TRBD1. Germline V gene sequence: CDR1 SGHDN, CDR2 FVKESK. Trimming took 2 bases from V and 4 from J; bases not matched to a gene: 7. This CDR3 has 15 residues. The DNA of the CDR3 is TGTGCCAGCAGCCAACTTAATACAGGGGTAGAGACCCAGTACTTC. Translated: CASSQLNTGVETQYF.

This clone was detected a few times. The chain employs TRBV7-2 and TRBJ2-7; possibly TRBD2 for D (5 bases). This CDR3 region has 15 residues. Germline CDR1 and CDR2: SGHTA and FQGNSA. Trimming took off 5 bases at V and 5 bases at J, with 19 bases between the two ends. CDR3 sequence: CASSVDGPPRDEQYF. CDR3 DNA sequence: TGTGCCAGCAGCGTCGATGGACCACCGAGGGACGAGCAGTACTTC.

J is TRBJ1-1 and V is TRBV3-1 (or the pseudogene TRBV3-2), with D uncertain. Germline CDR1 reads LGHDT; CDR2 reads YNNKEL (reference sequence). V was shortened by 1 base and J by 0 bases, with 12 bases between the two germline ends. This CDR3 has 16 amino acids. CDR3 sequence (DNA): TGTGCCAGCAGCCAAGCCAGGTCCGGCGTGAACACTGAAGCTTTCTTT. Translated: CASSQARSGVNTEAFF.

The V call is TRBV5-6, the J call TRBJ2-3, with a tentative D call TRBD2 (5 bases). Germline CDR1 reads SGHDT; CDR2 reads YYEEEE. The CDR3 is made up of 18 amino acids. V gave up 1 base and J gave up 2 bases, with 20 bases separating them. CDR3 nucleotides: TGTGCCAGCAGCTTGCGTTTCTCGCTAGCAGAGAACACAGATACGCAGTATTTT. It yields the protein CASSLRFSLAENTDTQYF.

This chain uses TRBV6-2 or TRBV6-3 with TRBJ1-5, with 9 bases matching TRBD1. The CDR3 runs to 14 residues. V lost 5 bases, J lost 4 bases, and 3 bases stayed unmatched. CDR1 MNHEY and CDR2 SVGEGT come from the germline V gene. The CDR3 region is CASSRGQGNQPQHF. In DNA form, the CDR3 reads TGTGCCAGCAGTCGAGGACAGGGGAATCAGCCCCAGCATTTT.

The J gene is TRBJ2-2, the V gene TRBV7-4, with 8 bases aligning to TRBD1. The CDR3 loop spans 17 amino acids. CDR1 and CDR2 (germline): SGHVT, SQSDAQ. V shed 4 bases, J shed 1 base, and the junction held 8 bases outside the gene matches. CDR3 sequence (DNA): TGTGCCAGCAGCTACCTCTTCGGGACAGGGAACACCGGGGAGCTGTTTTTT. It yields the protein CASSYLFGTGNTGELFF.

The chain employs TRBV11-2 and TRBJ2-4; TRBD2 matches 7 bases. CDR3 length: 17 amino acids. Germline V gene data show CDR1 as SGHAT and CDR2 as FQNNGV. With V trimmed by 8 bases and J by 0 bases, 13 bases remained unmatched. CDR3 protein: CASQSWGEGLAKNIQYF. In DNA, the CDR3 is TGTGCCAGCCAATCGTGGGGGGAGGGACTAGCCAAAAACATTCAGTACTTC.

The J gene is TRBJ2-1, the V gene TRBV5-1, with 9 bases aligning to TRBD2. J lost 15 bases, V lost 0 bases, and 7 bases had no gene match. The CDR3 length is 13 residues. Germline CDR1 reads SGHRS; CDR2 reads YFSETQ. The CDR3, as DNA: TGCGCCAGCAGCTTGGCCGCAACTAGCGGGTCGTTCTTC. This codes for CASSLAATSGSFF.

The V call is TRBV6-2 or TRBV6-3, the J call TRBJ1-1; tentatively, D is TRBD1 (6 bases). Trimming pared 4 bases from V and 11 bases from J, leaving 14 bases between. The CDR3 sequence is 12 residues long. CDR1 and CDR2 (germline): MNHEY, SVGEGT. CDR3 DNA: TGTGCCAGCAGTTCTGGACGGGGGGCGGCTTTCTTT. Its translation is CASSSGRGAAFF.